These 5 T cell receptor beta chains were sequenced from one sample in a study of shared T cell receptors in the human thymus. Measured with immunoSEQ multiplex PCR; TCRdb has only the in-frame clones, and not every one. The sample records a few hundred thousand clones, just under 95% being singletons. Material: thymocytes. The receptors originated from a human donor.

This chain joins TRBV6-1 and TRBJ1-1; 7 nucleotides agree with TRBD1. From germline, CDR1 is MNHNS and CDR2 SASEGT. The V and J ends lost 0 bases and 1 base, in that order; junction bases with no gene match: 5. The CDR3 is 16 amino acids. CDR3 amino acids: CASSEAVGGENTEAFF. CDR3 DNA sequence: TGTGCCAGCAGTGAAGCGGTAGGGGGCGAGAACACTGAAGCTTTCTTT.

This chain links TRBV28 with TRBJ1-3; TRBD1 aligns across 8 bases. Germline CDR1 reads MDHEN; CDR2 reads SYDVKM. This CDR3 region has 15 residues. V trimming: 7 bases; J trimming: 6 bases; junction bases outside the gene matches: 11. The CDR3: CASTPSRGLANTIYF. The CDR3 DNA is TGTGCCAGCACCCCCAGCAGGGGGCTGGCAAACACCATATATTTT.

This chain links TRBV28 with TRBJ1-2; perhaps TRBD1 as D (5 bases). From germline, CDR1 is MDHEN and CDR2 SYDVKM. The CDR3 is 18 amino acids. V gave up 1 base and J gave up 4 bases, with 22 bases separating them. The CDR3 spells CASSLYLPKARGLYGYTF. The CDR3 DNA is TGTGCCAGCAGTTTATACCTCCCAAAGGCCCGGGGACTCTATGGCTACACCTTC.

The genes are TRBV19 and TRBJ2-7, with 10 bases lining up with TRBD1. Trimming removed 6 bases from V and 5 bases from J; junction bases left unmatched: 10. Germline loops: CDR1 LNHDA, CDR2 SQIVND (reference sequence). The CDR3 totals 15 residues. CDR3 coding DNA: TGTGCCAGTAGCGACCTCGGGACAGGGGCCCACGAGCAGTACTTC. Translated, it gives CASSDLGTGAHEQYF.

The chain links TRBV28 to TRBJ2-5, with D possibly matching TRBD2 (6 bases). The CDR3 is 13 residues long. Trimming removed 3 bases at V and 6 bases at J, with 11 bases between. Germline V lookup: CDR1 MDHEN, CDR2 SYDVKM. The CDR3 region has the DNA TGTGCCAGCAGTTTTTGGCGGGGTCAGACCCAGTACTTC. Translating gives CASSFWRGQTQYF.